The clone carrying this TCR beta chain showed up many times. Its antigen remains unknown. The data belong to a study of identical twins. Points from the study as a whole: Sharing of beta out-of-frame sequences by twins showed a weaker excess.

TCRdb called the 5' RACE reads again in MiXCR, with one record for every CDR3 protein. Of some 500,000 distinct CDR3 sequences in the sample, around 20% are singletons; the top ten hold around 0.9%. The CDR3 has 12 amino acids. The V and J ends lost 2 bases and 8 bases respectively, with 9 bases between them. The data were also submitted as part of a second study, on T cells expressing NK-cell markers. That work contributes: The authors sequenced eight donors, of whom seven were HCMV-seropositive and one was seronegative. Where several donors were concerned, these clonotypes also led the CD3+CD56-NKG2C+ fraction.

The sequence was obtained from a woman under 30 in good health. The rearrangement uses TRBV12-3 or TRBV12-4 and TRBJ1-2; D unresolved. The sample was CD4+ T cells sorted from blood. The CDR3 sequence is CASSLIGTGYTF. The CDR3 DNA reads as TGTGCCAGCAGTTTAATAGGAACAGGCTACACCTTC.